The TCR beta chain described here comes from a study of molecular identifiers for immune sequencing clone quantification. TCRdb redid the calling of the PCR reads with MiXCR, one entry per CDR3 protein. The sample lists over 600,000 distinct CDR3 sequences, about 20% occurring once. Trimming removed 6 bases at V and 2 bases at J, with 10 bases between. CDR3 length equals 13 residues. The germline V gene encodes CDR1 MNHEY and CDR2 SVGAGI. The receptor was derived from a human donor in good health. Some libraries in this study had Jurkat cell RNA spiked in. Sequencing input: naive CD8+ T cells from blood, with Jurkat cell RNA spiked in. Indicated subset: FACS-sorted CD8+CD4-CCR7+CD45RA+ naive T cells. The chain carries TRBV6-5 and TRBJ2-5; D possibly uses TRBD1 or TRBD2 (5 bases each). The CDR3 spells CASRPGAQETQYF. The CDR3 DNA sequence: TGTGCCAGCAGACCCGGGGCACAAGAGACCCAGTACTTC.